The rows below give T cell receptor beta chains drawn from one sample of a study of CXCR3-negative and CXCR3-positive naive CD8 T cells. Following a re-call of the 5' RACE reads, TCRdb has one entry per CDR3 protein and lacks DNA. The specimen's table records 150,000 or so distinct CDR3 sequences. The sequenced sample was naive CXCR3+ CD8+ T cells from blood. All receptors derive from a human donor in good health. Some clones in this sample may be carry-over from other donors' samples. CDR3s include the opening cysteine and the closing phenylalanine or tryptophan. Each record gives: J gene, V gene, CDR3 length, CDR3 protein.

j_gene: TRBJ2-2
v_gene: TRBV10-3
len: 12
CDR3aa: CAIGIGTGKLFF

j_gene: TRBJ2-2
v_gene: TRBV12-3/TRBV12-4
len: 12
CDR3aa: CASRLNTGELFF

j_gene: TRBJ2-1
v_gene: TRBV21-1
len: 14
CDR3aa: CASRTRLVEREQFF

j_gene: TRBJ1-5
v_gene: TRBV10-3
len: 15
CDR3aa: CAIREQGGGNQPQHF

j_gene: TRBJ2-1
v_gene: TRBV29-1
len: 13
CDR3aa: CSVRLSGDNEQFF

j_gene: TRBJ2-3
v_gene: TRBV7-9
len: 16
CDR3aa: CASSNTRQGATDTQYF

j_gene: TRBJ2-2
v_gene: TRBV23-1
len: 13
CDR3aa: CASSLRVSGELFF

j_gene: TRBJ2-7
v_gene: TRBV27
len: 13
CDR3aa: CASSLVGDYEQYF

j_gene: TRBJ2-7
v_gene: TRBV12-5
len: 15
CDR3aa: CASGSIELGPYEQYF

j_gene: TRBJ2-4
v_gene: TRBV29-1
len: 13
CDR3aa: CSVTSGSENIQYF

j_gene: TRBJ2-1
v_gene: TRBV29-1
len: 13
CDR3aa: CSVEMGLEDEQFF